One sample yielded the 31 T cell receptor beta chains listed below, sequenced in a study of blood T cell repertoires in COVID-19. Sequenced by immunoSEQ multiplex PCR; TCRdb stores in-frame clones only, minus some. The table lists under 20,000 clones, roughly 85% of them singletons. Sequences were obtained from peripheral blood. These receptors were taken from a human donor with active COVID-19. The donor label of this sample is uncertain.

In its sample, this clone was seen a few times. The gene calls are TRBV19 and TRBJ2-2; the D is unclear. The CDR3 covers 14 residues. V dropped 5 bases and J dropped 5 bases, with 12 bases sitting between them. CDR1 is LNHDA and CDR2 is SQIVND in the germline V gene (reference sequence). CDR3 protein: CASSPHPGTGELFF. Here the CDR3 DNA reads TGTGCCAGTAGTCCCCATCCCGGGACCGGGGAGCTGTTTTTT.

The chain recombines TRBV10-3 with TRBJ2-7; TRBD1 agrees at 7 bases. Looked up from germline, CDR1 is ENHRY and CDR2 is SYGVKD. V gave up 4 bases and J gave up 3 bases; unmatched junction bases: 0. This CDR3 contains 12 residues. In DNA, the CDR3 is TGTGCCATCAGTGGACAGGGCTACGAGCAGTACTTC. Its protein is CAISGQGYEQYF.

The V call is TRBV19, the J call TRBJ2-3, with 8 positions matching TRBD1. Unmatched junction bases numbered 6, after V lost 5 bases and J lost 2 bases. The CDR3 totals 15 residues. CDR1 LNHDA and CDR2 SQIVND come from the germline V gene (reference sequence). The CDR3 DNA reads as TGTGCCAGTAGTCCACGGACAGGGTACACAGATACGCAGTATTTT. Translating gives CASSPRTGYTDTQYF.

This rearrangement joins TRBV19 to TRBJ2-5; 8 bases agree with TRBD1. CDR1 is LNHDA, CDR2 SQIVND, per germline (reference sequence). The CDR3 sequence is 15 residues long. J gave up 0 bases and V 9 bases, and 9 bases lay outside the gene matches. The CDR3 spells CASSHRTGYQETQYF. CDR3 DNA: TGTGCCAGCAGCCACCGGACAGGGTACCAAGAGACCCAGTACTTC.

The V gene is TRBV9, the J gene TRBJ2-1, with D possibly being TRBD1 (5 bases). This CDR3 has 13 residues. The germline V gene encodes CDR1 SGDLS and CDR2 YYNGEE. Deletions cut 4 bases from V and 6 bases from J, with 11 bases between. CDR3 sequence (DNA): TGTGCCAGCAGCCCAGGACATCCCAATGAGCAGTTCTTC. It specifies CASSPGHPNEQFF.

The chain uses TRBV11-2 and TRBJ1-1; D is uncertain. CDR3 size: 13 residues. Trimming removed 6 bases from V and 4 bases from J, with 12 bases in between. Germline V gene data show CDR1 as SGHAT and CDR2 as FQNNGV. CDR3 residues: CASSLFEGTEAFF. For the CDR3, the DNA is TGTGCCAGCAGTTTATTTGAGGGCACTGAAGCTTTCTTT.

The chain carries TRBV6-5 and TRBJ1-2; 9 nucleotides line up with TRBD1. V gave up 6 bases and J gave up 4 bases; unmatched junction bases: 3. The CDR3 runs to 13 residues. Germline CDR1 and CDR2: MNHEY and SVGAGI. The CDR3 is CASRMTGGYGYTF. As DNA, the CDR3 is TGTGCCAGCAGGATGACAGGGGGCTATGGCTACACCTTC.

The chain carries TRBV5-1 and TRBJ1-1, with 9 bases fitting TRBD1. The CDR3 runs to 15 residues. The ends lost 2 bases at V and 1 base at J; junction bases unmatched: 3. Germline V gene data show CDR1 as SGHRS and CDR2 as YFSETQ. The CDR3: CASSLRTGANTEAFF. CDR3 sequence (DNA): TGCGCCAGCAGCTTACGGACAGGGGCGAACACTGAAGCTTTCTTT. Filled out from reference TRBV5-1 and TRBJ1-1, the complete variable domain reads KAGVTQTPRYLIKTRGQQVTLSCSPISGHRSVSWYQQTPGQGLQFLFEYFSETQRNKGNFPGRFSGRQFSNSRSEMNVSTLELGDSALYLCASSLRTGANTEAFFGQGTRLTVV.

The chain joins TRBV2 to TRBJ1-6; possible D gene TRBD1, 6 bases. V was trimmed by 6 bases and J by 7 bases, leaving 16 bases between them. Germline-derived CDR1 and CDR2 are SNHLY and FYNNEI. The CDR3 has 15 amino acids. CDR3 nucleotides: TGTGCCAGCAGAATACAGGGTACCGTAAATTCACCCCTCCACTTT. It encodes CASRIQGTVNSPLHF.

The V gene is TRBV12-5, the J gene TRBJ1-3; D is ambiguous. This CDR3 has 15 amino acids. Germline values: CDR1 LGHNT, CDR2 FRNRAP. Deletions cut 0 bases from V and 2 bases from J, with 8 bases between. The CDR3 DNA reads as TGTGCTAGTGGTTTGGTGGGAGGGACTGGAAACACCATATATTTT. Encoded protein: CASGLVGGTGNTIYF. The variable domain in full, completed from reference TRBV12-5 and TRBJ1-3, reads DARVTQTPRHKVTEMGQEVTMRCQPILGHNTVFWYRQTMMQGLELLAYFRNRAPLDDSGMPKDRFSAEMPDATLATLKIQPSEPRDSAVYFCASGLVGGTGNTIYFGEGSWLTVV.

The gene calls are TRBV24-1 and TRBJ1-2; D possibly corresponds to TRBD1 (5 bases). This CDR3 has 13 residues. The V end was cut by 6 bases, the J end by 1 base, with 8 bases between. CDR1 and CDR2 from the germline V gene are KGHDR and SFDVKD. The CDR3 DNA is TGTGCCACCAGTCAGGGACTTAACTATGGCTACACCTTC. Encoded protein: CATSQGLNYGYTF.

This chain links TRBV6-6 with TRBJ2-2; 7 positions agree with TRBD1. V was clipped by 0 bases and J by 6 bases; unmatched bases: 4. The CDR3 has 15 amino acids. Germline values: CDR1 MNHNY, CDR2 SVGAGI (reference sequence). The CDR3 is CASSYSDTGAGELFF. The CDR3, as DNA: TGTGCCAGCAGTTACTCAGACACAGGGGCCGGGGAGCTGTTTTTT.

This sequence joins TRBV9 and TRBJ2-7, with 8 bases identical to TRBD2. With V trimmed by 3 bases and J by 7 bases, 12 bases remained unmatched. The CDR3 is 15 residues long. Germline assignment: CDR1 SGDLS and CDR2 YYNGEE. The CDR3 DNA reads TGTGCCAGCAGCGGGGAGGGAGCGGGAGTAAGAGAGCAGTACTTC. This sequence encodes CASSGEGAGVREQYF.

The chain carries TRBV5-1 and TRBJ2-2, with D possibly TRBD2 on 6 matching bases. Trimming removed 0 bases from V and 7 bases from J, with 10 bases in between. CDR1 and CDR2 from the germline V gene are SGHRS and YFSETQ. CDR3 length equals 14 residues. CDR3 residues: CASSLDRAGGELFF. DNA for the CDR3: TGCGCCAGCAGCTTGGATCGAGCGGGCGGGGAGCTGTTTTTT.

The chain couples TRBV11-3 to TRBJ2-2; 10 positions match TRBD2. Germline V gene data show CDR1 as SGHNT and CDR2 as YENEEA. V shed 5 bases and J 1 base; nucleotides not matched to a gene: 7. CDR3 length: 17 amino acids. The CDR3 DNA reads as TGTGCCAGCAGCGGAATTCGGACTAGCGGGAACACCGGGGAGCTGTTTTTT. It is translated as CASSGIRTSGNTGELFF.

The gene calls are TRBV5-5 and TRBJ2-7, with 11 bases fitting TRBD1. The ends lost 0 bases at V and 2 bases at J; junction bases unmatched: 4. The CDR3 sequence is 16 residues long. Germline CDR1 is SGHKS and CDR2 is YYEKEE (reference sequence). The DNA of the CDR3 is TGTGCCAGCAGCTTGGTAGGGGACAGGGGGACCTACGAGCAGTACTTC. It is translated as CASSLVGDRGTYEQYF.

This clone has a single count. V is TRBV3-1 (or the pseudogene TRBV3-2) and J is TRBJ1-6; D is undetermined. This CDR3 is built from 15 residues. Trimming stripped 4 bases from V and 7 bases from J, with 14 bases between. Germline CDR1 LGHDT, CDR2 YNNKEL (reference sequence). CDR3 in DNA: TGTGCCAGCAGCCCATCCCGATGGAGGAATTCACCCCTCCACTTT. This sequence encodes CASSPSRWRNSPLHF.

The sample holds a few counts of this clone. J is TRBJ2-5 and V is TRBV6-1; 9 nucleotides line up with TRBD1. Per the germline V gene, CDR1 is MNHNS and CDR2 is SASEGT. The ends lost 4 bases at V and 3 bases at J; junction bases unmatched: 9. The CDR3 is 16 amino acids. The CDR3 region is CASSGRFGTGKETQYF. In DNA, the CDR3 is TGTGCCAGCAGTGGTCGATTCGGGACAGGGAAAGAGACCCAGTACTTC.

The CDR3 nucleotides read TGTGCCAGCAGTACCCGACTAGCGGGAAACAATGAGCAGTTCTTC. Protein product: CASSTRLAGNNEQFF. The chain recombines TRBV28 with TRBJ2-1; the match to TRBD2 covers 11 bases. The CDR3 has 15 amino acids. The germline gives CDR1 MDHEN, CDR2 SYDVKM. V trimming: 5 bases; J trimming: 5 bases; junction bases outside the gene matches: 5. Drawing the rest from reference TRBV28 and TRBJ2-1, the complete variable domain is DVKVTQSSRYLVKRTGEKVFLECVQDMDHENMFWYRQDPGLGLRLIYFSYDVKMKEKGDIPEGYSVSREKKERFSLILESASTNQTSMYLCASSTRLAGNNEQFFGPGTRLTVL.

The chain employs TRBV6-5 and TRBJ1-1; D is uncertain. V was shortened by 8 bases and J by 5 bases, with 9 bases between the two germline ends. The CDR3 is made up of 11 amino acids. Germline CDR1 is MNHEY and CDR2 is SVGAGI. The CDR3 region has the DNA TGTGCCAGCGGAACGGAGACTGAAGCTTTCTTT. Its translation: CASGTETEAFF.

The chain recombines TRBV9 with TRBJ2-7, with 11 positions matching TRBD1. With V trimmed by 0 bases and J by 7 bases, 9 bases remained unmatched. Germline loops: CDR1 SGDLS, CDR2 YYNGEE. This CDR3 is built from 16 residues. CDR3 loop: CASSVDSGGTGGEQYF. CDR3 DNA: TGTGCCAGCAGCGTAGATTCAGGGGGGACAGGGGGAGAGCAGTACTTC.

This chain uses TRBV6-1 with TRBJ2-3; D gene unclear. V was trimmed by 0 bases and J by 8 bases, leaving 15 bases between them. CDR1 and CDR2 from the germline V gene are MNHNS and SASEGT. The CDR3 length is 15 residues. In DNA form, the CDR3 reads TGTGCCAGCAGTGAAGCATCGAAAGTGCCGGTTACGCAGTATTTT. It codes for CASSEASKVPVTQYF.

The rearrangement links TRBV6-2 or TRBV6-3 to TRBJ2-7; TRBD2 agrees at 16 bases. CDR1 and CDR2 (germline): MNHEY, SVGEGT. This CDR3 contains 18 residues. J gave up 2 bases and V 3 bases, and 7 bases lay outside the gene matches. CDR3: CASSYTPGLAGGPYEQYF. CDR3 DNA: TGTGCCAGCAGTTATACCCCGGGACTAGCGGGGGGGCCCTACGAGCAGTACTTC.

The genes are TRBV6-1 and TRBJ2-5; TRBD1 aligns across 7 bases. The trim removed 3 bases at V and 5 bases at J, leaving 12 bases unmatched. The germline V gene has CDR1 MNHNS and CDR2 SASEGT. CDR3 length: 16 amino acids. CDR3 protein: CASSDPGQVSLETQYF. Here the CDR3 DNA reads TGTGCCAGCAGTGACCCCGGACAGGTCTCTCTCGAGACCCAGTACTTC.

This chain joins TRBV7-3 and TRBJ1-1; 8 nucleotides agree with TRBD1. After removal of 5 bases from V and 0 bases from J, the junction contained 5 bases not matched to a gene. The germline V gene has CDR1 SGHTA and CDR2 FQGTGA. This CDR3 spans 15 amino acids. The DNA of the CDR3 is TGTGCCAGCAGCGCACAGGGGGTGCTGAACACTGAAGCTTTCTTT. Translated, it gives CASSAQGVLNTEAFF.

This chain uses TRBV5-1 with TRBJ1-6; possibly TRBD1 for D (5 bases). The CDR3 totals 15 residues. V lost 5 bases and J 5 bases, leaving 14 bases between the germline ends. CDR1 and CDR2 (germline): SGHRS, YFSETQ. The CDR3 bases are TGCGCCAGCAGGCCCACTCCGGGGGATAATTCACCCCTCCACTTT. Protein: CASRPTPGDNSPLHF. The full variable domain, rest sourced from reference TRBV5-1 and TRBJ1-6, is KAGVTQTPRYLIKTRGQQVTLSCSPISGHRSVSWYQQTPGQGLQFLFEYFSETQRNKGNFPGRFSGRQFSNSRSEMNVSTLELGDSALYLCASRPTPGDNSPLHFGNGTRLTVT.

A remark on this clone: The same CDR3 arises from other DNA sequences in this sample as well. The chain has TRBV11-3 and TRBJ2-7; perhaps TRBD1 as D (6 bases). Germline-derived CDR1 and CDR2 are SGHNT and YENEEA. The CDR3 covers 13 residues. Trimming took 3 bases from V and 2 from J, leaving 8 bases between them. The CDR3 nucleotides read TGTGCCAGCAGCTTCGGACAGACCTACGAGCAGTACTTC. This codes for CASSFGQTYEQYF.

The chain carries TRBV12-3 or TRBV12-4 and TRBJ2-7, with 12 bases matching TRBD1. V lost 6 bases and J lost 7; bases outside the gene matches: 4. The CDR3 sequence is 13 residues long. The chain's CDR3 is CASRWDRGLEQYF. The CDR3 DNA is TGTGCCAGCAGATGGGACAGGGGGCTAGAGCAGTACTTC.

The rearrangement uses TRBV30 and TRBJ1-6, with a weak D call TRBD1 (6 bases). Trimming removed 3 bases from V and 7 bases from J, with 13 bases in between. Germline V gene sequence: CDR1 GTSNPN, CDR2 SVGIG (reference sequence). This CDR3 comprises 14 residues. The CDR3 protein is CAWRLGQPNSPLHF. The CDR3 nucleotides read TGTGCCTGGAGACTGGGACAACCGAATTCACCCCTCCACTTT. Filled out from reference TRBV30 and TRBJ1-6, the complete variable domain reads SQTIHQWPATLVQPVGSPLSLECTVEGTSNPNLYWYRQAAGRGLQLLFYSVGIGQISSEVPQNLSASRPQDRQFILSSKKLLLSDSGFYLCAWRLGQPNSPLHFGNGTRLTVT.

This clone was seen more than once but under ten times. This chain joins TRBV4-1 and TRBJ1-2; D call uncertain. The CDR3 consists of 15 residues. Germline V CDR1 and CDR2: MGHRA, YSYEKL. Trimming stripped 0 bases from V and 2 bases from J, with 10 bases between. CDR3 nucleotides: TGCGCCAGCAGCCAAGATAACGGCGGAAACTATGGCTACACCTTC. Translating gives CASSQDNGGNYGYTF.

The CDR3 region is CASSASGQLQETQYF. In DNA form, the CDR3 reads TGTGCCAGCAGCGCCAGCGGGCAGCTACAAGAGACCCAGTACTTC. The J gene is TRBJ2-5, the V gene TRBV5-4; perhaps TRBD2 as D (6 bases). CDR3 length: 15 amino acids. Germline CDR1 SGHNT, CDR2 YYREEE (reference sequence). Deletions cut 4 bases from V and 2 bases from J, with 15 bases between.